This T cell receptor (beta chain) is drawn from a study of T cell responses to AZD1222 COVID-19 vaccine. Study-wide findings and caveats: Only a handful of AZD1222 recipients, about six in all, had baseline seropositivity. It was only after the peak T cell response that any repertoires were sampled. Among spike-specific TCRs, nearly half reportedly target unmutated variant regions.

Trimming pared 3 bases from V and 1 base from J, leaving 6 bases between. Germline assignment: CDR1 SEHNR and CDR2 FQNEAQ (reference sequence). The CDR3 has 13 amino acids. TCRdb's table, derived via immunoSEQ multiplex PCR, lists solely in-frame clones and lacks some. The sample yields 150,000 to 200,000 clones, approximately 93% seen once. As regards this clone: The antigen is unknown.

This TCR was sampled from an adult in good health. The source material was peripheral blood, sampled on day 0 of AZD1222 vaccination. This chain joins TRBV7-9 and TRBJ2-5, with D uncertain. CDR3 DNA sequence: TGTGCCAGCAGCTTCTACTCCCAAGAGACCCAGTACTTC. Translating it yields CASSFYSQETQYF. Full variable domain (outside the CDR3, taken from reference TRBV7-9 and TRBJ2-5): DTGVSQNPRHKITKRGQNVTFRCDPISEHNRLYWYRQTLGQGPEFLTYFQNEAQLEKSRLLSDRFSAERPKGSFSTLEIQRTEQGDSAMYLCASSFYSQETQYFGPGTRLLVL.